The 20 T cell receptor beta chains in this list originate from one sample, sequenced in a study of blood T cell repertoires in COVID-19. This table comes from immunoSEQ multiplex PCR, and its TCRdb copy is limited to in-frame clones, with some not included. This table holds some 150,000 clones, 70% to 90% found once. Sequencing was done on a sample of peripheral blood. Receptors were obtained from a woman in her seventies with acute or convalescent COVID-19.

This chain uses TRBV28 with TRBJ2-7; 10 bases are shared with TRBD1. Per germline, CDR1 MDHEN and CDR2 SYDVKM. The J segment lost 0 bases and the V segment lost 4 bases, leaving 6 bases of the junction unmatched. The CDR3 length is 16 residues. CDR3 protein: CASSSGGQGVSYEQYV. As DNA, the CDR3 is TGTGCCAGCAGTTCCGGCGGACAGGGGGTCTCCTACGAGCAGTACGTC.

The V gene is TRBV28, the J gene TRBJ1-4; TRBD1 agrees at 12 bases. The CDR3 totals 16 residues. Germline lookup yields CDR1 MDHEN and CDR2 SYDVKM. V lost 1 base, J lost 11 bases, and 8 bases stayed unmatched. The CDR3 loop is CASSLSGQGAAGKLFF. CDR3 coding DNA: TGTGCCAGCAGTTTATCGGGACAGGGGGCAGCAGGGAAACTGTTTTTT.

This sequence joins TRBV11-2 and TRBJ1-2, with TRBD1 as a possible D gene (6 bases). This CDR3 contains 17 residues. Germline V gives CDR1 SGHAT, CDR2 FQNNGV. The V gene lost 1 base and the J gene lost 4 bases, with 19 bases spanning the gap. This chain's CDR3 is CASSLAQGPSWGYGYTF. CDR3 nucleotides: TGTGCCAGCAGCTTAGCCCAGGGGCCCAGTTGGGGCTATGGCTACACCTTC.

The chain couples TRBV18 to TRBJ2-1, with 9 bases matching TRBD1. V dropped 2 bases and J dropped 12; count of bases not matched to a gene: 8. This CDR3 comprises 14 residues. Per germline, CDR1 KGHSH and CDR2 LQKENI. CDR3 amino acids: CASSPKQGAVAQFF. CDR3 sequence (DNA): TGTGCCAGCTCACCAAAACAGGGGGCTGTTGCGCAGTTCTTC.

The CDR3 loop is CASSQDPVWTSGGANEQFF. The CDR3 nucleotides read TGTGCCAGCAGCCAAGACCCCGTTTGGACTAGCGGGGGGGCCAATGAGCAGTTCTTC. The chain couples TRBV4-2 to TRBJ2-1; 15 nucleotides agree with TRBD2. The CDR3 is made up of 19 amino acids. After removal of 0 bases from V and 6 bases from J, the junction contained 9 bases not matched to a gene. Germline CDR1 LGHNA, CDR2 YNFKEQ.

The CDR3: CASSYRYQGATEAFF. The CDR3 DNA follows: TGTGCCAGCAGCTACAGGTACCAGGGGGCTACTGAAGCTTTCTTT. J is TRBJ1-1 and V is TRBV5-6; 8 bases agree with TRBD1. Trimming took 3 bases from V and 5 from J; bases not matched to a gene: 9. In germline, CDR1 is SGHDT, CDR2 YYEEEE. CDR3 length equals 15 residues.

The chain combines TRBV29-1 with TRBJ1-4, with D possibly being TRBD1 (6 bases). Trimming took off 2 bases at V and 6 bases at J, with 10 bases between the two ends. This CDR3 spans 13 amino acids. The V gene's germline CDR1 is SQVTM and CDR2 ANQGSEA. The DNA for the CDR3 is TGCAGCGTTGAAACAGGGCCGGATGAAAAACTGTTTTTT. Translated, it gives CSVETGPDEKLFF.

The CDR3 nucleotides read TGTGCCAGCAGCTTGGGTAGCGAGGGCACTGAAGCTTTCTTT. This sequence encodes CASSLGSEGTEAFF. The rearrangement joins TRBV13 to TRBJ1-1; no firm D call. The V gene lost 3 bases and the J gene lost 4 bases, with 12 bases spanning the gap. Germline loops: CDR1 PRHDT, CDR2 FYEKMQ (reference sequence). The CDR3 is 14 amino acids. Combining the CDR3 with reference TRBV13 and TRBJ1-1 gives the whole variable domain AAGVIQSPRHLIKEKRETATLKCYPIPRHDTVYWYQQGPGQDPQFLISFYEKMQSDKGSIPDRFSAQQFSDYHSELNMSSLELGDSALYFCASSLGSEGTEAFFGQGTRLTVV.

The chain joins TRBV7-9 to TRBJ1-2; D gene uncertain. Trimming took 0 bases from V and 1 from J, leaving 12 bases between them. This CDR3 comprises 16 residues. Germline V lookup: CDR1 SEHNR, CDR2 FQNEAQ (reference sequence). DNA for the CDR3: TGTGCCAGCAGCTTAGCGGCCGGGATCATTAACTATGGCTACACCTTC. Its translation is CASSLAAGIINYGYTF.

CDR3 sequence: CASSFGETYGYTF. CDR3 DNA: TGTGCCAGCAGTTTTGGAGAGACCTATGGCTACACCTTC. This sequence joins TRBV28 and TRBJ1-2; the D is unclear. In germline, CDR1 is MDHEN, CDR2 SYDVKM. Between the trimmed V and J ends, which lost 3 bases and 4 bases, there was a span of 9 bases. This CDR3 is 13 amino acids long.

The chain carries TRBV5-1 and TRBJ1-3, with 10 bases aligning to TRBD1. J was trimmed by 3 bases and V by 0 bases; bases with no gene match: 9. CDR1 is SGHRS, CDR2 YFSETQ, per germline. This CDR3 is built from 18 residues. The CDR3 loop reads CASSLAGGQGRSGNTIYF. CDR3 in DNA: TGCGCCAGCAGCTTGGCCGGGGGACAGGGGAGGAGTGGAAACACCATATATTTT.

This clone was detected a few times. The chain combines TRBV28 with TRBJ1-2; TRBD1 matches 8 bases. Germline lookup yields CDR1 MDHEN and CDR2 SYDVKM. The CDR3 covers 17 residues. The V gene end was trimmed by 1 base and the J gene end by 1 base; junction bases not matched to a gene: 8. The CDR3 DNA follows: TGTGCCAGCAGTTTATATGGGGCAGGGGGCTTTAACTATGGCTACACCTTC. As protein: CASSLYGAGGFNYGYTF.

This clone has a single count. The chain uses TRBV11-2 and TRBJ2-3; TRBD2 agrees at 13 bases. Germline V gives CDR1 SGHAT, CDR2 FQNNGV. This CDR3 is 18 amino acids long. Trimming at V came to 5 bases and at J to 2 bases, leaving 10 bases not matched to a gene. The CDR3 reads CASSPWTSGGQNTDTQYF. DNA for the CDR3: TGTGCCAGCAGCCCCTGGACTAGCGGGGGACAAAACACAGATACGCAGTATTTT.

V is TRBV5-6 and J is TRBJ1-3; D is ambiguous. The CDR3 has 14 amino acids. Looked up from germline, CDR1 is SGHDT and CDR2 is YYEEEE. V dropped 0 bases and J dropped 4 bases, with 8 bases sitting between them. CDR3 DNA: TGTGCCAGCAGCTTGGAACAGCTCGGAAACACCATATATTTT. Translation: CASSLEQLGNTIYF. Supplemented by reference TRBV5-6 and TRBJ1-3, the full variable domain reads DAGVTQSPTHLIKTRGQQVTLRCSPKSGHDTVSWYQQALGQGPQFIFQYYEEEERQRGNFPDRFSGHQFPNYSSELNVNALLLGDSALYLCASSLEQLGNTIYFGEGSWLTVV.

The chain carries TRBV6-1 and TRBJ1-6; D possibly corresponds to TRBD1 (5 bases). The V end was cut by 4 bases, the J end by 0 bases, with 16 bases between. Per germline, CDR1 MNHNS and CDR2 SASEGT. The CDR3 extends over 18 amino acids. CDR3 amino acids: CASSVTSGGSSYNSPLHF. CDR3 DNA sequence: TGTGCCAGCAGTGTAACGTCGGGGGGAAGCTCCTATAATTCACCCCTCCACTTT.

The chain couples TRBV5-6 to TRBJ2-5; maybe TRBD2 (5 bases). CDR1 is SGHDT and CDR2 is YYEEEE in the germline V gene. Trimming pared 2 bases from V and 1 base from J, leaving 12 bases between. The CDR3 extends over 15 amino acids. The CDR3 DNA is TGTGCCAGCAGCTTAAGACTAACTACCCAAGAGACCCAGTACTTC. It encodes CASSLRLTTQETQYF.

The CDR3, as DNA: TGTGCCAGCAGCCCTACGAGCGGGGGGACGGAGACCCAGTACTTC. Translation: CASSPTSGGTETQYF. The J gene is TRBJ2-5, the V gene TRBV7-2; 9 bases match TRBD2. CDR3 length: 15 amino acids. The germline gives CDR1 SGHTA, CDR2 FQGNSA. After removal of 5 bases from V and 5 bases from J, the junction contained 9 bases not matched to a gene.

The rearrangement uses TRBV12-3 or TRBV12-4 and TRBJ2-5; D not certain. V lost 3 bases and J 7 bases, leaving 12 bases between the germline ends. The CDR3 extends over 13 amino acids. The CDR3 reads CASSFRVSGTQYF. DNA of the CDR3: TGTGCCAGCAGTTTTCGGGTTTCCGGGACCCAGTACTTC.

The V call is TRBV4-1, the J call TRBJ2-5, with TRBD1 matching over 8 bases. The germline V gene has CDR1 MGHRA and CDR2 YSYEKL. The J segment lost 5 bases and the V segment lost 3 bases, leaving 11 bases of the junction unmatched. The CDR3 totals 16 residues. The CDR3 reads CASSQGPTGVGETQYF. In DNA form, the CDR3 reads TGCGCCAGCAGCCAGGGGCCGACAGGGGTTGGGGAGACCCAGTACTTC.

The chain couples TRBV2 to TRBJ1-2; TRBD1 aligns across 10 bases. The CDR3 covers 13 residues. V shed 5 bases, J shed 12 bases, and the junction held 9 bases outside the gene matches. The V gene's germline CDR1 is SNHLY and CDR2 FYNNEI. The CDR3 sequence: CASSPYKGQGHTF. CDR3 coding DNA: TGTGCCAGCAGTCCATACAAGGGACAGGGGCACACCTTC.